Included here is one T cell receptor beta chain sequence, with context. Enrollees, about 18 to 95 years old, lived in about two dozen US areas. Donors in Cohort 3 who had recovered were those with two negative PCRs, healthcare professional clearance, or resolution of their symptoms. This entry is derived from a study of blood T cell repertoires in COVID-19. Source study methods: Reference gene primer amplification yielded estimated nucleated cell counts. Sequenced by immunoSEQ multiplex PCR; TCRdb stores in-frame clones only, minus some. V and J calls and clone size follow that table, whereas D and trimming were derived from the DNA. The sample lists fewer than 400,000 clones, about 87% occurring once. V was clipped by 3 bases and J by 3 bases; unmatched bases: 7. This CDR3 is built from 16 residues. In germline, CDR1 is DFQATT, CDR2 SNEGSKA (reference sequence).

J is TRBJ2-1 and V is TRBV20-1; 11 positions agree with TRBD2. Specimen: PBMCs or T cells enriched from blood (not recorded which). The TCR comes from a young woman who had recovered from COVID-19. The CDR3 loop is CSASGSTSGDYNEQFF. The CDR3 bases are TGCAGTGCTAGTGGATCGACTAGCGGGGACTACAATGAGCAGTTCTTC.